This TCR beta chain was observed in a study of cytomegalovirus exposure and HLA in healthy donors. Points from the study as a whole: Among TCR sequences, most were rare, though some public TCRs appeared in many donors. According to reports, the classifier identified cytomegalovirus status with high specificity and sensitivity. In a later analysis, V- and J-gene trimming of beta chains associated with a DCLRE1C missense variant, replicated independently.

This CDR3 spans 15 amino acids. V gave up 3 bases and J gave up 5 bases, with 18 bases separating them. Germline-derived CDR1 and CDR2 are SQVTM and ANQGSEA. To note about this clone: Its specificity is unknown.

Healthy bone marrow donors formed the donor group. The PCR contained 60 Vbeta and 13 Jbeta primers. Clones were sequenced by immunoSEQ multiplex PCR, and TCRdb holds only the in-frame ones, with some missing. This sample has roughly 150,000 clones, with roughly 80% found just once. This chain uses TRBV29-1 with TRBJ2-3; D may be TRBD1 (7 bases). The sample comprised PBMCs. The clonotype originates from a man aged 30 to 39 in good health and CMV-seronegative. The CDR3 sequence: CSVEVLRGDLDTQYF. Here the CDR3 DNA reads TGCAGCGTTGAGGTCCTCAGGGGGGACTTAGATACGCAGTATTTT.